This T cell receptor (beta chain) was identified during a study of T cells in Graves' hyperthyroidism and ophthalmopathy. For the study at large: Blood was drawn when the patient was first diagnosed and still untreated.

TCR beta CDR3 regions were amplified from RNA transcripts. HTBI primers were the set used in a first-round RT-PCR of the TCR CDR3. TCRdb independently ran MiXCR on the multiplex PCR reads; one entry per CDR3 protein. The sample holds more than 600,000 distinct CDR3 sequences, 16% seen once. V was cut by 2 bases and J by 4 bases, with 10 bases left in between. The germline V gene has CDR1 SGDLS and CDR2 YYNGEE. CDR3 length: 14 residues. This sequence was found in a man younger than 35 with Graves' hyperthyroidism. The chain uses TRBV9 and TRBJ2-1; D call uncertain. Specimen: blood. CDR3 DNA: TGTGCCAGCAGCGTCGGGTCCATTTACAATGAGCAGTTCTTC. It specifies CASSVGSIYNEQFF.